These 5 T cell receptor delta chains were all obtained from the same sample, sequenced in a study of γδ T cells in repeated Plasmodium falciparum infection (dated by TCRdb to the early 2020s). The library was prepared using multiplex PCR. The sequencer was an Illumina MiSeq. Clone calls in TCRdb were regenerated from the public reads with CATT, after which identical DNA sequences shared one row. In all, the sample holds some 100,000 delta-chain clones, and over 1.3% of those were seen once. The ten top clones hold 7% to 9.5% of the sample. For bulk TCR repertoire analysis, Vgamma9/Vdelta2+ and Vdelta2-negative gammadelta T cell populations were isolated by flow sorting from peripheral blood mononuclear cells. The sample taken for sequencing was gamma-delta T cells from blood. Receptors were obtained from a pool of human donors (malaria-infected and uninfected, not separated).

This clone was counted many times. This chain uses TRDV1 with TRDJ1; the match to TRDD3 covers 8 bases. Losses at the gene ends were 4 bases for V and 0 bases for J; bases not matched to a gene: 31. This CDR3 has 24 amino acids. CDR1 is TSWWSYY and CDR2 is QGS in the germline V gene. This CDR3 is CALGAWWANPDPGILGSYTDKLIF. CDR3 bases: TGTGCTCTTGGGGCCTGGTGGGCCAACCCTGACCCGGGGATACTGGGGTCGTACACCGATAAACTCATCTTT.

This clone was detected many times. V usage is TRDV1 and J usage is TRDJ1; TRDD3 aligns across 9 bases. With V trimmed by 4 bases and J by 10 bases, 19 bases remained unmatched. Germline V gives CDR1 TSWWSYY, CDR2 QGS. CDR3 size: 17 residues. CDR3 residues: CALGAPASLGDTKGLIF. The CDR3 DNA sequence: TGTGCTCTTGGGGCTCCCGCGTCACTGGGGGACACTAAAGGACTCATCTTT.

Comment on this clone: The protein in TCRdb stems from a much larger clone and differs at residue 3 from this DNA's translation, likely a read error; here the protein is translated from the DNA. The V gene is TRDV2, the J gene TRDJ1, with D perhaps matching TRDD3 (5 bases). From germline, CDR1 is GEAIGNYY and CDR2 EKD. The CDR3 sequence is 16 residues long. CDR3 sequence reads: CARDTVGHRQTDKLIF. The CDR3 DNA reads as TGTGCCCGTGACACCGTGGGGCATCGCCAGACCGATAAACTCATCTTT.

About this clone itself: For this DNA, TCRdb reports the protein of a much larger clone, which diverges at residue 19, most likely from a read error; the protein presented here is translated directly from the DNA. The J gene went uncalled, whereas the V gene is TRDV2; no check of the table's D call, TRDD3, against the DNA was made. The CDR3 has 20 residues. Looked up from germline, CDR1 is GEAIGNYY and CDR2 is EKD. This chain's CDR3 is CACDTVPTTGGFMATDKLTF. The DNA of the CDR3 is TGTGCCTGTGACACCGTCCCCACGACTGGGGGATTTATGGCCACCGATAAACTCACCTTT.

A remark on this clone: A far larger clone is only one base removed, so a read error is likely. Within the sample, other DNA sequences also encode this same CDR3. The V gene call is TRDV1, and the J gene call is absent; the tabulated D call, TRDD3, remains unverified against the DNA. CDR1 and CDR2 (germline): TSWWSYY, QGS. CDR3 size: 21 residues. CDR3 nucleotides: TGTGCTCTTGGGGCCCCCTTCCTGACCGGGTCTGAGAGACGTTGCACCGATAAGCTCATCTTT. It yields the protein CALGAPFLTGSERRCTDKLIF.